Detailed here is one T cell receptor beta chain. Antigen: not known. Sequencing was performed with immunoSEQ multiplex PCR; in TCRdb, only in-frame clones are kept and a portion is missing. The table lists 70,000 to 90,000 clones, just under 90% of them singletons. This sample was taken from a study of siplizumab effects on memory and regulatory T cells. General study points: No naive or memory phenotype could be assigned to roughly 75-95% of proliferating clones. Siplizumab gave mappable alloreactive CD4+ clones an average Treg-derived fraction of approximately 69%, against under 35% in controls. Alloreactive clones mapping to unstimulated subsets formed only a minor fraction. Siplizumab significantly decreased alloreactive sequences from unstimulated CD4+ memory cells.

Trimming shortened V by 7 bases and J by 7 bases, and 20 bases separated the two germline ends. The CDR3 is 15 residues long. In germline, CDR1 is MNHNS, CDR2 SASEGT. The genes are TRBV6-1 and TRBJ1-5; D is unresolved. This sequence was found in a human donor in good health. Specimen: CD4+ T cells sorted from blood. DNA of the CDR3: TGTGCCAGCACCAAAGGCAGCCTTAGCCTCCAGCCCCAGCATTTT. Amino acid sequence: CASTKGSLSLQPQHF.